This TCR beta chain was identified during a study of blood T cells in healthy people across ages. Broader study findings: Diversity estimates from one million T cells were considered underestimates.

With a J-beta primer mix and a sample-barcoded 5' primer, a second PCR ran about 7 to 12 cycles. Each of the cDNA molecules was tagged by a template-switch adaptor with 12 random nucleotides. TCRdb processed the 5' RACE reads anew with MiXCR; each CDR3 protein has one entry. The top ten hold around 15% of the sample, which has approximately 810,000 distinct CDR3 sequences, less than 35% seen once. Each donor supplied around 10 milliliters of peripheral blood. About this clonotype: Its antigen is not known. A clone one base away is much larger, so this may be a read error.

This clonotype was sampled from a woman of 80 years or more in good health. Input material: blood.

The CDR3 sequence is CASSTRIPSGENVYNEQFF. CDR3 DNA: TGTGCCAGCAGCACTCGGATACCTAGCGGGGAGAACGTCTACAATGAGCAGTTCTTC. The chain carries TRBV7-2 and TRBJ2-1; 9 bases map to TRBD2. The CDR3 is 19 residues long. The germline V gene encodes CDR1 SGHTA and CDR2 FQGNSA. J was trimmed by 3 bases and V by 5 bases; bases with no gene match: 17. The full variable domain, with the rest looked up from reference TRBV7-2 and TRBJ2-1, is GAGVSQSPSNKVTEKGKDVELRCDPISGHTALYWYRQSLGQGLEFLIYFQGNSAPDKSGLPSDRFSAERTGGSVSTLTIQRTQQEDSAVYLCASSTRIPSGENVYNEQFFGPGTRLTVL.